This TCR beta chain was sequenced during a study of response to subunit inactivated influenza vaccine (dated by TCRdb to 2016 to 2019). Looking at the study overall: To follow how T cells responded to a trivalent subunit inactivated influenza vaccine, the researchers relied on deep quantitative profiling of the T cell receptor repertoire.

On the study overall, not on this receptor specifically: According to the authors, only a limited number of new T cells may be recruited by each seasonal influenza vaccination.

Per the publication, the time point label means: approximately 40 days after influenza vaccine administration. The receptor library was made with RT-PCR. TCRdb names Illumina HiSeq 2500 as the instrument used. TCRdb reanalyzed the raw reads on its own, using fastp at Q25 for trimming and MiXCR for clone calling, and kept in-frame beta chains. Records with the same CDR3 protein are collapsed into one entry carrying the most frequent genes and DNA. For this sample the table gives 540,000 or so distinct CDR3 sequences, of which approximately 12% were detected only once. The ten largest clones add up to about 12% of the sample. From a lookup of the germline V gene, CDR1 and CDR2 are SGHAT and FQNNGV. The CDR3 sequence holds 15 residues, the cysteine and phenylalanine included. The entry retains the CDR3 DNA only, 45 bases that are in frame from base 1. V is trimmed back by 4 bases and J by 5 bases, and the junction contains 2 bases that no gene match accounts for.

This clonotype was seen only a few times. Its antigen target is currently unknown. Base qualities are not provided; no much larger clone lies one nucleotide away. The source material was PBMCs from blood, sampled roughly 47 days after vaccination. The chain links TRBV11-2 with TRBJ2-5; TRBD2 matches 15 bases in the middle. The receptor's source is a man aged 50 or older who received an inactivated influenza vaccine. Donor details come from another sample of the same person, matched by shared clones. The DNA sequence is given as TGTGCCAGCAGCTCTGGGACTAGCGGGGGGGAGACCCAGTACTTC. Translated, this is CASSSGTSGGETQYF.